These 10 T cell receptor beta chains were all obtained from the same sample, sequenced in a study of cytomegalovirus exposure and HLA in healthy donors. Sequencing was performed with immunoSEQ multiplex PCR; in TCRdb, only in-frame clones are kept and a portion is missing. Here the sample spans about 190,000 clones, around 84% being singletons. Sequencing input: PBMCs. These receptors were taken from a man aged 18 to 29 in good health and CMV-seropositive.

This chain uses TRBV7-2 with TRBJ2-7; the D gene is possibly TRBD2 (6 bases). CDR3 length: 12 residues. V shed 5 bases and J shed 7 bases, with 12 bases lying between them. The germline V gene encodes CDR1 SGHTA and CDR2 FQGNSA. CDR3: CASSGAAGEQYF. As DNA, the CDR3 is TGTGCCAGCAGCGGGGCGGCGGGGGAGCAGTACTTC.

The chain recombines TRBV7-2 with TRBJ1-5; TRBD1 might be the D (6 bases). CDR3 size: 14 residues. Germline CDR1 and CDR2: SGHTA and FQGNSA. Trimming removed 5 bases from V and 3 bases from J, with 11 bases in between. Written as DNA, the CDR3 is TGTGCCAGCAGCCAGGGGAAGAACAATCAGCCCCAGCATTTT. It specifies CASSQGKNNQPQHF.

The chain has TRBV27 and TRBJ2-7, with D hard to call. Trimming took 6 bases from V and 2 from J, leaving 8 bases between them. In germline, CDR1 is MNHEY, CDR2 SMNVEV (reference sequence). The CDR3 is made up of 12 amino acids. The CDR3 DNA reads TGTGCCAGCAGGCCCGAGCCCTACGAGCAGTACTTC. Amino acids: CASRPEPYEQYF.

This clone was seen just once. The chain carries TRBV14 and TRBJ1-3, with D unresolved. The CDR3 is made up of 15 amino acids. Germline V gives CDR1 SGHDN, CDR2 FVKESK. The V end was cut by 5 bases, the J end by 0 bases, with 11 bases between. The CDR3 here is CASSAIQRSGNTIYF. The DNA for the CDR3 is TGTGCCAGCAGCGCTATTCAACGCTCTGGAAACACCATATATTTT.

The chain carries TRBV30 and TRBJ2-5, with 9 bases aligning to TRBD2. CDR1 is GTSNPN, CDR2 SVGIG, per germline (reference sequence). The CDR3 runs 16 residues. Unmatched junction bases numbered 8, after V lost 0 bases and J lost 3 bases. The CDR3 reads CAWSVPVLAGEETQYF. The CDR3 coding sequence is TGTGCCTGGAGTGTACCGGTACTAGCGGGTGAAGAGACCCAGTACTTC.

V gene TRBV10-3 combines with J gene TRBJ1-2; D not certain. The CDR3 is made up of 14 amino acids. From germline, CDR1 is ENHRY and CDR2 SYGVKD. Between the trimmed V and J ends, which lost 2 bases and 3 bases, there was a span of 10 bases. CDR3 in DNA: TGTGCCATCAGTGAGGGGGTAGCGGACTATGGCTACACCTTC. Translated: CAISEGVADYGYTF.

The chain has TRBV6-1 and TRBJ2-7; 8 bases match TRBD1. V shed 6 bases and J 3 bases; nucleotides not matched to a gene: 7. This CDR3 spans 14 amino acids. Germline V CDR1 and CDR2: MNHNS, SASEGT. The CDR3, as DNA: TGTGCCAGCAGGAGGGGACAGGCGAGCTACGAGCAGTACTTC. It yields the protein CASRRGQASYEQYF.

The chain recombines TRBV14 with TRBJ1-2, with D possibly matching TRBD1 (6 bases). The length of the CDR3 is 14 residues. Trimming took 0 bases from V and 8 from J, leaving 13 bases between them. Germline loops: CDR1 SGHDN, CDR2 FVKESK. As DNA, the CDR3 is TGTGCCAGCAGCCAAGAGGAGTGGGGGCAGGGCTACACCTTC. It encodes CASSQEEWGQGYTF.

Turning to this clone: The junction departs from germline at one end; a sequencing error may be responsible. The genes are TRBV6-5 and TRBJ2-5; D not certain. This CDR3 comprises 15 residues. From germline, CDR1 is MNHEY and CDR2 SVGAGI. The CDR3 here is CASSYSITHQETQYF. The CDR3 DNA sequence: TGTGCCAGCAGTTACTCGATAACACACCAGGAGACCCAGTACTTC.

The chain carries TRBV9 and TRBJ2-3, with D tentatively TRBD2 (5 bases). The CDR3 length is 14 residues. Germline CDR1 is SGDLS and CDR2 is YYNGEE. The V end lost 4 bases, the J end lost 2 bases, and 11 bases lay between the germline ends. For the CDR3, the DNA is TGTGCCAGCAGCCGGGATCCTATCACAGATACGCAGTATTTT. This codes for CASSRDPITDTQYF.